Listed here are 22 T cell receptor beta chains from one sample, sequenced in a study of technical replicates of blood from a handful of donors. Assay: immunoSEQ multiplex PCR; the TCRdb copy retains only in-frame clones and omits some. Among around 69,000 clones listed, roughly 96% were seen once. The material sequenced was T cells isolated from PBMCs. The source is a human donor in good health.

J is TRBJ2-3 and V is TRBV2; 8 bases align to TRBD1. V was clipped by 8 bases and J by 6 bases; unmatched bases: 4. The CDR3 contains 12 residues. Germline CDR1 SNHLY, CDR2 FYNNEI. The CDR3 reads CASGQGSDTQYF. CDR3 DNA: TGTGCCAGCGGACAGGGTAGCGATACGCAGTATTTT.

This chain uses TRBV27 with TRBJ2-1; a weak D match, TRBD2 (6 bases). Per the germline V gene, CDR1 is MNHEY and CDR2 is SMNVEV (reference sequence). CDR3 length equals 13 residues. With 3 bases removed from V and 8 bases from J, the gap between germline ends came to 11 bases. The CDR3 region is CASSLWEADEQFF. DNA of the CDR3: TGTGCCAGCAGTTTGTGGGAGGCGGATGAGCAGTTCTTC.

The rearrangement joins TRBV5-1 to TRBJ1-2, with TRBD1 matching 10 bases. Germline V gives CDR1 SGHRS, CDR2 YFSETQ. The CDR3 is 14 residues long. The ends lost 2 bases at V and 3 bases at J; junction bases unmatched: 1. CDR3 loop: CASSLGTGDYGYTF. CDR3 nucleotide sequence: TGCGCCAGCAGCTTAGGGACAGGGGACTATGGCTACACCTTC.

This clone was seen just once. CDR3 region: CASSLASQGRETQYF. For the CDR3, the DNA is TGTGCCAGCAGCTTGGCCTCGCAGGGAAGGGAGACCCAGTACTTC. J is TRBJ2-5 and V is TRBV5-4; perhaps TRBD1 as D (5 bases). CDR3 length equals 15 residues. Germline V gene data show CDR1 as SGHNT and CDR2 as YYREEE (reference sequence). The V and J ends lost 0 bases and 5 bases respectively, with 14 bases between them.

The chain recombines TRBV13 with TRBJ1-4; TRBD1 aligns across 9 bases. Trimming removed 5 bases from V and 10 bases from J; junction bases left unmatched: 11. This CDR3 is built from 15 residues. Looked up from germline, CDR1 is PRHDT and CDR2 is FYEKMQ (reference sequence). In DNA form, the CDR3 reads TGTGCCAGCAGCCTCGTGGGACAGGGTAAGGGAAAACTGTTTTTT. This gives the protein CASSLVGQGKGKLFF.

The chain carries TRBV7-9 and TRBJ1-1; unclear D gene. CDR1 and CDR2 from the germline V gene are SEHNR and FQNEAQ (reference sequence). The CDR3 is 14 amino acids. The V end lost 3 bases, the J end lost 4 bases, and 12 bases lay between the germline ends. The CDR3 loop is CASSLIAWSTEAFF. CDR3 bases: TGTGCCAGCAGCTTGATTGCTTGGAGCACTGAAGCTTTCTTT.

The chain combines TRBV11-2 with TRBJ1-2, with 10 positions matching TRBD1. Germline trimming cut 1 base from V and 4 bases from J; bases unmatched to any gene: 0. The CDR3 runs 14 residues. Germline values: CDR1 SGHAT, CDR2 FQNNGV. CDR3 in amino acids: CASSLGTGGYGYTF. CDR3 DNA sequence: TGTGCCAGCAGCTTAGGGACAGGGGGCTATGGCTACACCTTC.

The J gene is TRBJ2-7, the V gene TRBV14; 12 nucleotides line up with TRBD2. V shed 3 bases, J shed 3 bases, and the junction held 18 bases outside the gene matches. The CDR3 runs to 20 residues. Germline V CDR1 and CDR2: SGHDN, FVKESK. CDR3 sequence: CASSHRHLTTSGRAYYEQYF. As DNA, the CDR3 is TGTGCCAGCAGCCACCGCCACCTTACGACTAGCGGGAGAGCCTACTACGAGCAGTACTTC.

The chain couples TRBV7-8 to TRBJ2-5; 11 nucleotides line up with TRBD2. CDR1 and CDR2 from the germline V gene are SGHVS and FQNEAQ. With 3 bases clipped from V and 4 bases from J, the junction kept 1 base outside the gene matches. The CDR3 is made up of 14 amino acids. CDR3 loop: CASSFTSGGETQYF. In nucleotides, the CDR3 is TGTGCCAGCAGCTTCACTAGCGGGGGAGAGACCCAGTACTTC.

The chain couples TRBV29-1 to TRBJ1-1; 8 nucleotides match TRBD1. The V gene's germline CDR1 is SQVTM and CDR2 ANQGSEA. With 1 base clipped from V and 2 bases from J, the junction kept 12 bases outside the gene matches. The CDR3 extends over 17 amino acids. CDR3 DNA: TGCAGCGTTGAAGTGGTAGTCACCGGACAGGGTAACACTGAAGCTTTCTTT. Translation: CSVEVVVTGQGNTEAFF.

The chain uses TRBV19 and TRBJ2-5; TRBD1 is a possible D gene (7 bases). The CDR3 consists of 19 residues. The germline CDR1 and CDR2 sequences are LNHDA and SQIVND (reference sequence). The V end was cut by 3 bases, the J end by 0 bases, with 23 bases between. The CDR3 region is CASSMSTLRDSLHQETQYF. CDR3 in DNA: TGTGCCAGTAGTATGTCAACTCTGCGGGACAGTTTACACCAAGAGACCCAGTACTTC.

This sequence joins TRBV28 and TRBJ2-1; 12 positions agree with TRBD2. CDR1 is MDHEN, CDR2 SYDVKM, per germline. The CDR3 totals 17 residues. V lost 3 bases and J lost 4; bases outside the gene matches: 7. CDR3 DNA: TGTGCCAGCAGTTTGGCTAGCGGGAGGGCACTGTACAATGAGCAGTTCTTC. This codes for CASSLASGRALYNEQFF. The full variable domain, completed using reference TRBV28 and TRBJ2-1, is DVKVTQSSRYLVKRTGEKVFLECVQDMDHENMFWYRQDPGLGLRLIYFSYDVKMKEKGDIPEGYSVSREKKERFSLILESASTNQTSMYLCASSLASGRALYNEQFFGPGTRLTVL.

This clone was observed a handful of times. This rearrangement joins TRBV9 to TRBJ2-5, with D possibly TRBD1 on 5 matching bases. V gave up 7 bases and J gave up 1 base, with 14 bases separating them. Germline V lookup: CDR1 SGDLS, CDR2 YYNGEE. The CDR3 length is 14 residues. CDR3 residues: CASGTGDFQETQYF. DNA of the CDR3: TGTGCCAGCGGCACAGGAGATTTCCAAGAGACCCAGTACTTC. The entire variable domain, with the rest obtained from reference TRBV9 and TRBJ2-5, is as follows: DSGVTQTPKHLITATGQRVTLRCSPRSGDLSVYWYQQSLDQGLQFLIQYYNGEERAKGNILERFSAQQFPDLHSELNLSSLELGDSALYFCASGTGDFQETQYFGPGTRLLVL.

The CDR3 spells CASSVGWTEQETQYF. CDR3 DNA: TGTGCCAGCAGCGTGGGATGGACAGAACAAGAGACCCAGTACTTC. The chain carries TRBV9 and TRBJ2-5; TRBD1 might be the D (6 bases). This CDR3 contains 15 residues. Trimming stripped 2 bases from V and 2 bases from J, with 13 bases between. Germline V gene data show CDR1 as SGDLS and CDR2 as YYNGEE.

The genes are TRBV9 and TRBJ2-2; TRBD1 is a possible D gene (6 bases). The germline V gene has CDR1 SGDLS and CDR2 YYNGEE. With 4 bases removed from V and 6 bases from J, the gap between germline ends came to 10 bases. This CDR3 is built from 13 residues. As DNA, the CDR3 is TGTGCCAGCAGCAAACAGGGCTCCGGGGAGCTGTTTTTT. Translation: CASSKQGSGELFF.

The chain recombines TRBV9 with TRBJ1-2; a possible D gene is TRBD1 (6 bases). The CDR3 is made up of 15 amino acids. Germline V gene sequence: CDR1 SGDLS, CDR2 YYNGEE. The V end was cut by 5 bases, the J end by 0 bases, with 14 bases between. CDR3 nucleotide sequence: TGTGCCAGCAGTACCACAGGGAGACCTAACTATGGCTACACCTTC. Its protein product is CASSTTGRPNYGYTF. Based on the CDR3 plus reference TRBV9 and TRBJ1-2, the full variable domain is DSGVTQTPKHLITATGQRVTLRCSPRSGDLSVYWYQQSLDQGLQFLIQYYNGEERAKGNILERFSAQQFPDLHSELNLSSLELGDSALYFCASSTTGRPNYGYTFGSGTRLTVV.

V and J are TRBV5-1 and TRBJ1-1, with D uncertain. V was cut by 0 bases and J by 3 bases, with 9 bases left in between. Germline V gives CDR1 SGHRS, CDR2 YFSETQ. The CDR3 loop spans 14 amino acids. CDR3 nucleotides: TGCGCCAGCAGCTTGGCCGGGAGGGACACTGAAGCTTTCTTT. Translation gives CASSLAGRDTEAFF.

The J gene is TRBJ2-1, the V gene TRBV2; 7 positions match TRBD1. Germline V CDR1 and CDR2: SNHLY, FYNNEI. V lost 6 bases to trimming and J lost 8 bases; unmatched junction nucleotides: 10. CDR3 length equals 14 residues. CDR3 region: CASRRVGTEDEQFF. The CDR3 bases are TGTGCCAGCAGGCGGGTTGGGACAGAGGATGAGCAGTTCTTC.

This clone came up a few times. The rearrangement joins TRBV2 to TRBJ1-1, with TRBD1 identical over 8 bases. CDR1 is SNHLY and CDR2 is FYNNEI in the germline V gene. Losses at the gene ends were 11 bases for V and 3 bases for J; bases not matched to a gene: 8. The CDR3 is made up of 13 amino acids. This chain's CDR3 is CAAGGGSYTEAFF. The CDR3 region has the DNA TGTGCCGCAGGGGGCGGCTCCTACACTGAAGCTTTCTTT. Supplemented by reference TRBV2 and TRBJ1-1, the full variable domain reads EPEVTQTPSHQVTQMGQEVILRCVPISNHLYFYWYRQILGQKVEFLVSFYNNEISEKSEIFDDQFSVERPDGSNFTLKIRSTKLEDSAMYFCAAGGGSYTEAFFGQGTRLTVV.

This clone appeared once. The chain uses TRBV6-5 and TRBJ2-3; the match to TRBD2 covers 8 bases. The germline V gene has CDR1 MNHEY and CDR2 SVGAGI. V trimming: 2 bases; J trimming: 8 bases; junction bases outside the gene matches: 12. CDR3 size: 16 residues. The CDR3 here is CASSYRSGSEGGTQYF. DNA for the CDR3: TGTGCCAGCAGTTACCGGAGCGGGAGCGAGGGGGGTACGCAGTATTTT.

CDR3 DNA sequence: TGCGCCAGCAGCCAAGCGCAGGGGGCCGGTGTAATGAACACTGAAGCTTTCTTT. Translation gives CASSQAQGAGVMNTEAFF. The gene calls are TRBV4-1 and TRBJ1-1, with 8 bases that match TRBD1. Per the germline V gene, CDR1 is MGHRA and CDR2 is YSYEKL. CDR3 length equals 18 residues. V dropped 1 base and J dropped 0; count of bases not matched to a gene: 10.

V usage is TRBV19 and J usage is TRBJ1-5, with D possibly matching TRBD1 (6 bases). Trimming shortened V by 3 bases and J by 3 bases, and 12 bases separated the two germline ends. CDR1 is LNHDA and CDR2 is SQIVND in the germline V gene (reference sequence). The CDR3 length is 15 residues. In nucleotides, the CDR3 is TGTGCCAGTAGTATGGGCAGGGGTTTCAATCAGCCCCAGCATTTT. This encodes CASSMGRGFNQPQHF.